The 16 T cell receptor beta chains given below trace back to one sample, sequenced in a study of blood T cell repertoires in COVID-19. Sequenced by immunoSEQ multiplex PCR; TCRdb stores in-frame clones only, minus some. The table shows some 200,000 clones, with roughly nine tenths occurring only once. Material: PBMCs or T cells enriched from blood (not recorded which). The origin of the receptors is a woman under 30 in a cohort exposed to, infected with or recovered from COVID-19 (not recorded which).

This chain links TRBV7-9 with TRBJ1-6, with TRBD1 matching over 9 bases. J gave up 8 bases and V 2 bases, and 7 bases lay outside the gene matches. The germline V gene has CDR1 SEHNR and CDR2 FQNEAQ (reference sequence). The CDR3 consists of 16 residues. CDR3 DNA: TGTGCCAGCAGCTTATATCGGGACAGGGAGGATTCACCCCTCCACTTT. Its protein is CASSLYRDREDSPLHF. Full variable domain (missing parts from reference TRBV7-9 and TRBJ1-6): DTGVSQNPRHKITKRGQNVTFRCDPISEHNRLYWYRQTLGQGPEFLTYFQNEAQLEKSRLLSDRFSAERPKGSFSTLEIQRTEQGDSAMYLCASSLYRDREDSPLHFGNGTRLTVT.

The gene calls are TRBV5-6 and TRBJ2-1, with 8 bases matching TRBD1. Germline trimming cut 0 bases from V and 8 bases from J; bases unmatched to any gene: 4. The CDR3 has 14 amino acids. The V gene's germline CDR1 is SGHDT and CDR2 YYEEEE. The CDR3 spells CASSLVDRDHEQFF. The CDR3 DNA sequence: TGTGCCAGCAGCTTGGTGGACAGGGACCATGAGCAGTTCTTC.

The sample holds one count of this clone. The chain joins TRBV5-1 to TRBJ1-4, with TRBD1 matching 7 bases. CDR1 is SGHRS, CDR2 YFSETQ, per germline. V trimming: 2 bases; J trimming: 3 bases; junction bases outside the gene matches: 4. There are 15 residues in the CDR3. The CDR3 spells CASSLRQGANEKLFF. Written as DNA, the CDR3 is TGCGCCAGCAGCTTAAGACAGGGAGCTAATGAAAAACTGTTTTTT.

J is TRBJ1-1 and V is TRBV3-1 (or the pseudogene TRBV3-2); possibly TRBD1 for D (5 bases). Germline lookup yields CDR1 LGHDT and CDR2 YNNKEL (reference sequence). There are 15 residues in the CDR3. V lost 1 base and J lost 1, with 10 bases in between. The CDR3 sequence: CASSQAGTQNTEAFF. In DNA form, the CDR3 reads TGTGCCAGCAGCCAAGCCGGGACTCAGAACACTGAAGCTTTCTTT.

This chain uses TRBV21-1 with TRBJ1-2. TRBV21-1 is designated a pseudogene. The CDR3 covers 19 residues. The CDR3 sequence is CASSKVPRGGPPINYGYTF. The CDR3 coding sequence is TGTGCCAGCAGCAAAGTCCCTAGGGGGGGGCCCCCCATTAACTATGGCTACACCTTC.

The rearrangement joins TRBV18 to TRBJ2-5, with a weak D call TRBD2 (6 bases). Trimming stripped 2 bases from V and 5 bases from J, with 15 bases between. The CDR3 is 15 amino acids. Germline values: CDR1 KGHSH, CDR2 LQKENI. The CDR3 protein is CASSPGAASGETQYF. The CDR3, as DNA: TGTGCCAGCTCACCAGGGGCAGCCAGCGGGGAGACCCAGTACTTC.

The chain couples TRBV6-1 to TRBJ1-2; 10 bases line up with TRBD1. V shed 3 bases and J 4 bases; nucleotides not matched to a gene: 8. Germline V gives CDR1 MNHNS, CDR2 SASEGT. The CDR3 spans 16 residues. CDR3 DNA sequence: TGTGCCAGCAGTGACCGGGGACAGGGGCCAACCTATGGCTACACCTTC. Its translation is CASSDRGQGPTYGYTF.

This clone was recorded only once. The CDR3 DNA reads as TGTGCCAGCAGCTTGTATGAAGGGGGCGCGAGCACTGAAGCTTTCTTT. Amino acids: CASSLYEGGASTEAFF. This sequence joins TRBV5-6 and TRBJ1-1; 7 nucleotides match TRBD1. Per the germline V gene, CDR1 is SGHDT and CDR2 is YYEEEE. CDR3 length: 16 residues. V shed 1 base and J 4 bases; nucleotides not matched to a gene: 10.

This clone has a single count. The chain is built from TRBV28 and TRBJ2-7; 10 positions agree with TRBD2. CDR3 length: 15 residues. The J segment lost 5 bases and the V segment lost 5 bases, leaving 9 bases of the junction unmatched. Germline loops: CDR1 MDHEN, CDR2 SYDVKM. The CDR3, as DNA: TGTGCCAGCAGTACCCGAGCGGGGGGGCCGGACGAGCAGTACTTC. Translated: CASSTRAGGPDEQYF.

The V call is TRBV5-1, the J call TRBJ2-1, with 8 positions matching TRBD1. CDR1 and CDR2 from the germline V gene are SGHRS and YFSETQ. This CDR3 contains 15 residues. The junction had 10 bases not matched to a gene; V was cut back by 5 bases and J by 6 bases. The CDR3 DNA is TGCGCCAGCAGAGGAGACAGGGGTAGTGGCAATGAGCAGTTCTTC. Amino acids: CASRGDRGSGNEQFF.

This clone was counted at least ten times. V usage is TRBV7-9 and J usage is TRBJ2-3, with 7 bases lining up with TRBD2. This CDR3 is 16 amino acids long. CDR1 and CDR2 (germline): SEHNR, FQNEAQ (reference sequence). V gave up 4 bases and J gave up 2 bases; unmatched junction bases: 9. In DNA form, the CDR3 reads TGTGCCAGCAGCTATCGGGAGGTTCTCCCCACAGATACGCAGTATTTT. This gives the protein CASSYREVLPTDTQYF.

The V call is TRBV16, the J call TRBJ1-1, with 10 bases identical to TRBD1. V shed 4 bases and J 4 bases; nucleotides not matched to a gene: 3. The CDR3 runs 14 residues. Germline lookup yields CDR1 KGHSY and CDR2 FQNENV. The CDR3 DNA is TGTGCCAGCAGCCCCCGACAGGGGGCCACTGAAGCTTTCTTT. Translation gives CASSPRQGATEAFF.

V gene TRBV12-3 or TRBV12-4 combines with J gene TRBJ1-3; D is unresolved. The CDR3 has 13 residues. V lost 1 base, J lost 3 bases, and 4 bases lay in between. CDR3 nucleotide sequence: TGTGCCAGCAGTTTAGTAAATGGAAACACCATATATTTT. It translates to CASSLVNGNTIYF.

This chain joins TRBV9 and TRBJ2-3; TRBD2 matches at 7 bases. Unmatched junction bases numbered 7, after V lost 3 bases and J lost 3 bases. This CDR3 has 15 residues. Germline V gene sequence: CDR1 SGDLS, CDR2 YYNGEE. CDR3 sequence: CASSGSWRETDTQYF. The CDR3 bases are TGTGCCAGCAGCGGCTCATGGCGGGAGACAGATACGCAGTATTTT.

The rearrangement joins TRBV24-1 to TRBJ1-2; D might be TRBD1 (5 bases). The V gene lost 9 bases and the J gene lost 4 bases, with 8 bases spanning the gap. CDR1 KGHDR and CDR2 SFDVKD come from the germline V gene. CDR3 length equals 11 residues. The CDR3 DNA follows: TGTGCCACCGAAGACAGCTATGGCTACACCTTC. This encodes CATEDSYGYTF.

The rearrangement uses TRBV29-1 and TRBJ2-1, with TRBD1 identical over 7 bases. With 5 bases clipped from V and 10 bases from J, the junction kept 8 bases outside the gene matches. CDR1 and CDR2 from the germline V gene are SQVTM and ANQGSEA. The CDR3 has 12 residues. The CDR3 nucleotides are TGCAGCGTTTACGACAGGGCTAGCGAGCAGTTCTTC. It encodes CSVYDRASEQFF.